The 18 T cell receptor beta chains reported below all come from one sample, sequenced in a study of cytomegalovirus exposure and HLA in healthy donors (dated by TCRdb to about 2017). The method behind the library was the immunoSEQ multiplex PCR assay. A mixture of 60 forward primers for TCR Vbeta segments and 13 reverse primers for TCR Jbeta segments was used in the multiplex PCR. In TCRdb, the immuneACCESS table is reduced to in-frame sequences with V and J assigned. These tables do not hold every clone; where another copy was compared, an unresolved V gene accounts for under half, and the others remain unexplained. The sample table shows about 72,000 clones, and 60% to 75% are seen once. The top ten clones comprise approximately 21% of the sample. Source material: PBMCs. The receptors stem from a man aged 35-49 years in good health and CMV-seropositive.

The chain employs TRBV30 and TRBJ2-1, with D unresolved. CDR1 is GTSNPN and CDR2 is SVGIG in the germline V gene (reference sequence). The CDR3 totals 12 residues. Trimming left V 4 bases short and J 3 bases short, with 7 bases between. CDR3 loop: CAWTVGYNEQFF. Written as DNA, the CDR3 is TGTGCCTGGACGGTTGGCTACAATGAGCAGTTCTTC.

The genes are TRBV7-6 and TRBJ2-5; the match to TRBD2 covers 14 bases. V was clipped by 2 bases and J by 4 bases; unmatched bases: 3. The CDR3 is 16 amino acids. Germline CDR1 and CDR2: SGHVS and FNYEAQ. CDR3 sequence (DNA): TGTGCCAGCAGCTTACCAGGGACTAGCGGGGGAGAGACCCAGTACTTC. Translation: CASSLPGTSGGETQYF.

The chain recombines TRBV6-1 with TRBJ1-6, with D tentatively TRBD1 (6 bases). Germline CDR1 MNHNS, CDR2 SASEGT. The V end was cut by 1 base, the J end by 7 bases, with 8 bases between. This CDR3 contains 14 residues. The CDR3 loop is CASSEEGENSPLHF. Here the CDR3 DNA reads TGTGCCAGCAGTGAAGAGGGGGAGAATTCACCCCTCCACTTT.

The CDR3 DNA follows: TGTGCCAGCAGTGGGACTCTAAATGAGCAGTTCTTC. Translation: CASSGTLNEQFF. The chain carries TRBV28 and TRBJ2-1; D may be TRBD2 (6 bases). The CDR3 spans 12 residues. V dropped 5 bases and J dropped 7 bases, with 9 bases sitting between them. Germline values: CDR1 MDHEN, CDR2 SYDVKM.

The rearrangement joins TRBV7-9 to TRBJ2-2; no reliable D call. The length of the CDR3 is 15 residues. CDR1 SEHNR and CDR2 FQNEAQ come from the germline V gene (reference sequence). V lost 3 bases and J 1 base, leaving 9 bases between the germline ends. The CDR3 loop is CASSFFSGNTGELFF. The DNA for the CDR3 is TGTGCCAGCAGCTTCTTCTCAGGGAACACCGGGGAGCTGTTTTTT.

The V gene is TRBV2, the J gene TRBJ2-2; 8 bases match TRBD1. This CDR3 contains 15 residues. The junction had 5 bases not matched to a gene; V was cut back by 5 bases and J by 3 bases. From germline, CDR1 is SNHLY and CDR2 FYNNEI. CDR3 DNA: TGTGCCAGCAGTAAGGGACAGGTCTACACCGGGGAGCTGTTTTTT. Translated, it gives CASSKGQVYTGELFF.

Only one count was recorded for this clone. For the CDR3, the DNA is TGTGCCACCAGCAGAGATCTAAGGGAGGGAGAGACCCAGTACTTC. Translation gives CATSRDLREGETQYF. The gene calls are TRBV15 and TRBJ2-5; 7 nucleotides line up with TRBD2. Germline CDR1 and CDR2: LNHNV and YYDKDF (reference sequence). Trimming removed 0 bases from V and 4 bases from J; junction bases left unmatched: 5. The CDR3 has 15 residues.

On this clone: This is likely an artifact of a read error, given a far larger clone one base away. At the DNA level, this CDR3 is encoded by other sequences in the same sample as well. The chain joins TRBV2 to TRBJ2-1, with 10 positions matching TRBD1. The CDR3 covers 15 residues. CDR1 is SNHLY, CDR2 FYNNEI, per germline. The CDR3, as DNA: TGCGCCAGTTCATCCGGGACAGGGGTCTCAGGTGAGCAGTTCTTC. Residues: CASSSGTGVSGEQFF.

This clone showed up just a few times. This rearrangement joins TRBV2 to TRBJ2-5; D gene ambiguous. V was pared by 7 bases and J by 5 bases, with 11 bases between. Germline CDR1 reads SNHLY; CDR2 reads FYNNEI. There are 12 residues in the CDR3. The CDR3 region is CASTGSRETQYF. CDR3 in DNA: TGTGCCAGCACAGGATCTCGGGAGACCCAGTACTTC. Full variable domain (remainder filled in from reference TRBV2 and TRBJ2-5): EPEVTQTPSHQVTQMGQEVILRCVPISNHLYFYWYRQILGQKVEFLVSFYNNEISEKSEIFDDQFSVERPDGSNFTLKIRSTKLEDSAMYFCASTGSRETQYFGPGTRLLVL.

V is TRBV5-1 and J is TRBJ1-3, with 7 nucleotides matching TRBD1. Per germline, CDR1 SGHRS and CDR2 YFSETQ. The trim removed 4 bases at V and 1 base at J, leaving 2 bases unmatched. There are 14 residues in the CDR3. The CDR3 is CASSQGVSGNTIYF. The CDR3, as DNA: TGCGCCAGCAGCCAGGGGGTATCTGGAAACACCATATATTTT.

The CDR3 region is CASGGGMNTEAFF. The CDR3 DNA reads TGCGCCAGCGGTGGGGGGATGAACACTGAAGCTTTCTTT. The V call is TRBV5-1, the J call TRBJ1-1, with D possibly being TRBD1 (5 bases). Germline values: CDR1 SGHRS, CDR2 YFSETQ. The CDR3 extends over 13 amino acids. V was clipped by 7 bases and J by 0 bases, with 10 bases between them.

This chain joins TRBV30 and TRBJ1-4; TRBD1 aligns across 11 bases. CDR3 length: 15 amino acids. Per germline, CDR1 GTSNPN and CDR2 SVGIG (reference sequence). Trimming at V came to 3 bases and at J to 8 bases, leaving 8 bases not matched to a gene. CDR3 protein: CAWRDWDRGREKLFF. The CDR3 nucleotides read TGTGCCTGGAGGGACTGGGACAGGGGGAGGGAAAAACTGTTTTTT.

The table lists this clone with a count of one. The chain uses TRBV7-2 and TRBJ2-5; TRBD1 is a possible D gene (6 bases). The CDR3 runs 14 residues. Germline CDR1 and CDR2: SGHTA and FQGNSA. Trimming cost V 5 bases and J 4 bases, with 14 bases left between them. This CDR3 reads CASSLTRDTETQYF. The CDR3 nucleotides are TGTGCCAGCAGCCTCACTCGGGACACAGAGACCCAGTACTTC. The whole variable domain, filled in from reference TRBV7-2 and TRBJ2-5, reads GAGVSQSPSNKVTEKGKDVELRCDPISGHTALYWYRQSLGQGLEFLIYFQGNSAPDKSGLPSDRFSAERTGGSVSTLTIQRTQQEDSAVYLCASSLTRDTETQYFGPGTRLLVL.

The genes are TRBV29-1 and TRBJ2-3; 9 bases match TRBD2. There are 15 residues in the CDR3. V was clipped by 4 bases and J by 4 bases; unmatched bases: 9. Germline-derived CDR1 and CDR2 are SQVTM and ANQGSEA. The CDR3 DNA reads as TGCAGCGTTGTGGGACTAGCTTCAAGAGCAGATACGCAGTATTTT. This translates into CSVVGLASRADTQYF.

The rearrangement joins TRBV7-9 to TRBJ2-7, with 8 bases that match TRBD1. In germline, CDR1 is SEHNR, CDR2 FQNEAQ (reference sequence). Trimming took 1 base from V and 2 from J; bases not matched to a gene: 10. CDR3 length: 17 amino acids. CDR3 DNA sequence: TGTGCCAGCAGCTTAGGATACGGACAGGGTTGGACCTACGAGCAGTACTTC. Its protein is CASSLGYGQGWTYEQYF.

The chain carries TRBV27 and TRBJ1-6; D remains ambiguous. CDR3 length: 13 residues. Per the germline V gene, CDR1 is MNHEY and CDR2 is SMNVEV (reference sequence). V lost 6 bases and J 7 bases, leaving 10 bases between the germline ends. The CDR3 sequence is CASRRVSNSPLHF. In DNA form, the CDR3 reads TGTGCCAGCAGGCGGGTTTCAAATTCACCCCTCCACTTT.

The chain employs TRBV27 and TRBJ1-1; no reliable D call. Between the trimmed V and J ends, which lost 5 bases and 1 base, there was a span of 11 bases. Germline V gene lookup returns CDR1 MNHEY and CDR2 SMNVEV (reference sequence). The CDR3 has 14 residues. CDR3 nucleotide sequence: TGTGCCAGCAGTGCCTTAGGAGCGAACACTGAAGCTTTCTTT. This gives the protein CASSALGANTEAFF.

The V and J genes are TRBV5-4 and TRBJ2-1; 10 bases are a match to TRBD1. Germline assignment: CDR1 SGHNT and CDR2 YYREEE (reference sequence). The CDR3 is made up of 14 amino acids. Trimming at V came to 3 bases and at J to 6 bases, leaving 3 bases not matched to a gene. The CDR3 spells CASSWRDRGNEQFF. The CDR3, as DNA: TGTGCCAGCAGCTGGCGGGACAGGGGCAATGAGCAGTTCTTC.